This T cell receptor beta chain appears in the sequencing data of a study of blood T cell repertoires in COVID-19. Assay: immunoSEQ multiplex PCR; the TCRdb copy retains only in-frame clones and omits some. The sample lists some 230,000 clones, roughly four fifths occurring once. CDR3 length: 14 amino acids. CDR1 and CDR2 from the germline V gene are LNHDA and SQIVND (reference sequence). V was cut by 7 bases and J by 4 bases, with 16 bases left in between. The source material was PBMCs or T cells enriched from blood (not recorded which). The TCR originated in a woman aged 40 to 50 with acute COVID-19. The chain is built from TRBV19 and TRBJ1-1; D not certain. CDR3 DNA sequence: TGTGCCAGTACCCGACGTACGGCGGGCACTGAAGCTTTCTTT. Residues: CASTRRTAGTEAFF.